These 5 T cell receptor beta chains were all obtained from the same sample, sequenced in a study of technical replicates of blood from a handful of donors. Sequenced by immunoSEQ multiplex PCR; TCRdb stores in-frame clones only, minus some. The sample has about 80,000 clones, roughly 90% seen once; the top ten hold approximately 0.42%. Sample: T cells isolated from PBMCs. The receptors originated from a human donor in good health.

The CDR3, as DNA: TGTGCCTGGAGTACAGGGGCGAACACTGAAGCTTTCTTT. This encodes CAWSTGANTEAFF. This chain joins TRBV30 and TRBJ1-1; TRBD1 aligns across 7 bases. J gave up 1 base and V 2 bases, and 1 base lay outside the gene matches. The CDR3 has 13 amino acids. CDR1 and CDR2 (germline): GTSNPN, SVGIG (reference sequence).

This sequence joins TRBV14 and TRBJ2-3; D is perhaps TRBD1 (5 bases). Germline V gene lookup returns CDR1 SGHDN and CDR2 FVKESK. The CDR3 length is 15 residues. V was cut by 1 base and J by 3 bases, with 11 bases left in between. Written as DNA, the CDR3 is TGTGCCAGCAGCCAAGTAAACAGGAAAACAGATACGCAGTATTTT. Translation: CASSQVNRKTDTQYF.

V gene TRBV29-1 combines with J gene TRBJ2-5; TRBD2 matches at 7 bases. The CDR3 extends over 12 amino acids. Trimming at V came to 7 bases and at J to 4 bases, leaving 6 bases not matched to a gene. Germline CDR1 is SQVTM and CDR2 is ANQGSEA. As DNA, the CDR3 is TGCAGCGCCGGACCGGGAGGAGAGACCCAGTACTTC. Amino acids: CSAGPGGETQYF.

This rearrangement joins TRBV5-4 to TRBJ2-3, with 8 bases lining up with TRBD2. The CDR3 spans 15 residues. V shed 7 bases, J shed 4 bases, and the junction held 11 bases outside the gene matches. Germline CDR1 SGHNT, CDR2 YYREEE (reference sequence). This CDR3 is CASDWAGGSSDTQYF. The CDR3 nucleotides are TGTGCCAGCGATTGGGCGGGAGGATCATCAGATACGCAGTATTTT.

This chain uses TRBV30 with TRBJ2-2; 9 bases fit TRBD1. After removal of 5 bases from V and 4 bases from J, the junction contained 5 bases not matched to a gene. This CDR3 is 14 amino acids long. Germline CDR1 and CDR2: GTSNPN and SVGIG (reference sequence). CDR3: CAWEKTGGTGELFF. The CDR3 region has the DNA TGTGCCTGGGAAAAGACAGGGGGCACCGGGGAGCTGTTTTTT.